This T cell receptor beta chain was retrieved from a study of shared T cell receptors in the human thymus (dated by TCRdb to 2020 to 2022). Some background on the complete study: The study investigated the way shared, self-reactive T-cell receptor alpha chains are produced in the human thymus.

Notes on this clone: The clone's antigen remains unknown. One base away there is no much larger clone; base qualities are not given.

Library method: the immunoSEQ multiplex PCR assay. The table was pulled from immuneACCESS by TCRdb, which kept in-frame rearrangements only. Such tables lose some clones; where checked, under half of the loss comes from unresolved V genes, and the rest has no known cause. This sample lists hundreds of thousands of clones; about 89% were detected once. The top ten constitute just under 0.0095% of the sample. Reading from cysteine to phenylalanine, the CDR3 counts 16 amino acids. Only the CDR3 region is kept as DNA, spanning 48 bases read in frame from base 1. V lost 0 bases and J lost 1 base, and the count of bases not matched to a germline gene is 5. The germline V gene gives CDR1 as MGHRA and CDR2 as YSYEKL. These sequences were also reported in another study, on human thymus T cells. The second study reports: Immunologically healthy infants undergoing open corrective cardiac surgery for congenital heart defects in Finland were used as donors. The thymus tissue came from surgical resects taken out during corrective cardiac surgery. V and J gene segment usage appeared biased in both thymic and peripheral blood repertoires. The related research found that thymic TCR repertoires overlapped highly between unrelated individuals. The study characterized TCR alpha and beta repertoires from seven to nine infant thymus samples and a few related peripheral blood samples. The infant donors were roughly 6 to 244 days old, and the cohort included six or seven males and two females. Thymocytes were released mechanically from tissue and stored at -70 °C as pellets of roughly 9-32 million cells. Genomic DNA was extracted from frozen cell pellets with a QIAsymphony instrument. Using the immunoSEQ multiplex PCR assay, the TCRB and TCRAD loci were amplified from a standardized quantity of quality-controlled genomic DNA. The amplicons spanned the V(D)J region and were long enough to cover the CDR3 and allow V and J genes to be identified. Amplicon sequencing was performed on an Illumina platform through the commercial immunoSEQ service. Primer bias and sequencing errors were corrected using previously described methods, and TCRAD and TCRB definitions followed the IMGT database. immunoSEQ Analyzer 3.0 and VDJTools were used for repertoire analysis, which covered basic statistics, V/J segment usage, diversity estimates, rarefaction and pairwise overlap. To estimate diversity, the Chao1, ChaoE, Efron-Thisted, Shannon and inverse Simpson indices were applied, and diversity was also estimated on datasets down-sampled to the smallest sample. For repertoire overlap, CDR3 nucleotide sequence, V gene and J gene had to match strictly, and clustering was done by Jaccard-based multidimensional scaling. Thymus samples yielded on average roughly 840,000 unique TCRB clonotypes, compared with around 84,000 from blood samples.

The TCR originated in a boy younger than two with a congenital heart defect. Donor details come from another sample of the same person, matched by shared clones. This chain joins TRBV4-1 to TRBJ2-7; TRBD1 agrees with 8 junctional bases. Sequencing was carried out using thymocytes. Read as DNA, the sequence is TGCGCCAGCAGCCAAGACGAGCGGACAGGGTCCTACGAGCAGTACTTC. It encodes CASSQDERTGSYEQYF.